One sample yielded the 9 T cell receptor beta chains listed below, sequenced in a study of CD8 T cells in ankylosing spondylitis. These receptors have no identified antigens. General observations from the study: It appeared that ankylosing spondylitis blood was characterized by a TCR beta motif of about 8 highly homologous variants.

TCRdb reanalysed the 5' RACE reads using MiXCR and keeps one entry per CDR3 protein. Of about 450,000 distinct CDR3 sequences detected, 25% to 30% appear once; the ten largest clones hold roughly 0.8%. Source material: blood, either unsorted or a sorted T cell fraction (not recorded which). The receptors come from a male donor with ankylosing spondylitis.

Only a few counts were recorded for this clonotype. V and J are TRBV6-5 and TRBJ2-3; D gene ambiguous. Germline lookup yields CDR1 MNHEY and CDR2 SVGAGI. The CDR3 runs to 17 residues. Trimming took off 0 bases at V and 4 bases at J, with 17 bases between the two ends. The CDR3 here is CASSYSIPGFPADTQYF. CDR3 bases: TGTGCCAGCAGTTACTCGATTCCTGGCTTTCCCGCAGATACGCAGTATTTT.

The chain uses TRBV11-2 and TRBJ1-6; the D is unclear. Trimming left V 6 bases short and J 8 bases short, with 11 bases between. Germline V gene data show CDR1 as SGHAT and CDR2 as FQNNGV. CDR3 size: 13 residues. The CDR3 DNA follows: TGTGCCAGCAGACCGAGCGGGGATTCACCCCTCCACTTT. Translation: CASRPSGDSPLHF.

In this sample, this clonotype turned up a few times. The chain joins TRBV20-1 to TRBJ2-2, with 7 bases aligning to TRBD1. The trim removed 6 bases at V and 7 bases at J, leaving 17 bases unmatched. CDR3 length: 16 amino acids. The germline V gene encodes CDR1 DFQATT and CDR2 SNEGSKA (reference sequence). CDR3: CSALNRETGSYGELFF. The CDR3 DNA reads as TGCAGTGCCCTGAACAGAGAGACAGGGTCCTACGGGGAGCTGTTTTTT.

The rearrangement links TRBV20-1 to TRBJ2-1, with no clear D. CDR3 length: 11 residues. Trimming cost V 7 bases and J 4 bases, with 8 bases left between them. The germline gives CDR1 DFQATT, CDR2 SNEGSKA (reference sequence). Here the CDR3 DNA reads TGCAGTGGGGCCGAGTACAATGAGCAGTTCTTC. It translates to CSGAEYNEQFF.

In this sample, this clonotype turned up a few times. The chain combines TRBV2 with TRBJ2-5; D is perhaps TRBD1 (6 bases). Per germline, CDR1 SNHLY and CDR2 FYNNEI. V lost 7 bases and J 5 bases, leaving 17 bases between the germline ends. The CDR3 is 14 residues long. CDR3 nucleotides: TGTGCCAGCATGTTACAGGGTTCTGGGGAGACCCAGTACTTC. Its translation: CASMLQGSGETQYF.

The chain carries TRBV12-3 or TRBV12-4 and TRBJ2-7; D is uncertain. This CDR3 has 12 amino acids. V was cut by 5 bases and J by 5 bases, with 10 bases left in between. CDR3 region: CASSPRLDEQYF. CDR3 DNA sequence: TGTGCCAGCAGTCCTCGGTTAGACGAGCAGTACTTC.

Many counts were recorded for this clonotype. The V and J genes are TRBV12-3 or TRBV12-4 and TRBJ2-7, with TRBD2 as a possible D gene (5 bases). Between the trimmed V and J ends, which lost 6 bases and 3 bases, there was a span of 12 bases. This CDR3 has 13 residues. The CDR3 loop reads CASSGGSHYEQYF. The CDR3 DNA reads TGTGCCAGCAGCGGAGGATCTCACTACGAGCAGTACTTC.

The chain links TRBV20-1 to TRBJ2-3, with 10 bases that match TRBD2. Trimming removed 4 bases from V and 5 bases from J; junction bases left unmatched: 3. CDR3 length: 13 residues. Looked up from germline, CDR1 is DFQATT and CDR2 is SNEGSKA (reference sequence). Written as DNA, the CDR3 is TGCAGTGCTAAGCGGGAGGGAATAGATACGCAGTATTTT. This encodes CSAKREGIDTQYF.

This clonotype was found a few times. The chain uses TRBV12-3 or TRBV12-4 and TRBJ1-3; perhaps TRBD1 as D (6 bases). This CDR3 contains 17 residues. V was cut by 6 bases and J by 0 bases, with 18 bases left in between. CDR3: CASSPRGLRPSGNTIYF. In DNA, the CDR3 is TGTGCCAGCAGCCCCAGGGGACTCCGGCCCTCTGGAAACACCATATATTTT.